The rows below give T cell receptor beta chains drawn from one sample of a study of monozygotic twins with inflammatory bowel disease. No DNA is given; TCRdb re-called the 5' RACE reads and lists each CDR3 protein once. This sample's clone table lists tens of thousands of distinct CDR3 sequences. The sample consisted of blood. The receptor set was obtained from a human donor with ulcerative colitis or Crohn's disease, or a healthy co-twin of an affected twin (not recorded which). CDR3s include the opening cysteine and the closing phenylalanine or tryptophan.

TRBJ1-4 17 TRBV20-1 CSARDFTGGERNEKLFF
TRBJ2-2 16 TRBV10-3 CASAGTSGMNTGELFF
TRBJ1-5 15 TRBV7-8 CASSPDRGLNQPQHF
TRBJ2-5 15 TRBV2 CASNPGQGAWETQYF
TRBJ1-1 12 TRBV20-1 CSASTVSTEAFF
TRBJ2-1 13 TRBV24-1 CATRGQMSFEQFF
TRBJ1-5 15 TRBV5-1 CASSLAGQGHQPQHF
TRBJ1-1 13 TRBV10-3 CAISGAEGTEAFF
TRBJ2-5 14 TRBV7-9 CATRLGASQETQYF
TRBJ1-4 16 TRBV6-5 CASSLQGAVPGEKLFF
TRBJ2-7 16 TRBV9 CASSVGRAEPTYEQYF
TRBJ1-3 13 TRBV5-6 CASSPYEANTIYF
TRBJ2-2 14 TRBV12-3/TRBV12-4 CASSGLAGRRELFF
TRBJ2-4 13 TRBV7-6 CASSTDRKNIQYF
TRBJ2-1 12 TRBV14 CASSPYSNEQFF
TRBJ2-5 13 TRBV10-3 CAISEGRGETQYF
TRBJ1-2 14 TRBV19 CASSIDQGDGGYTF
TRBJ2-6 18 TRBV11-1 CASSPIQGTTSGANVLTF
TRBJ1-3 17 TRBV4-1 CASSQEAGGRAGNTIYF
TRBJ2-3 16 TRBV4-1 CASSQFTGASTDTQYF
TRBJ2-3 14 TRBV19 CASSIGDLADTQYF
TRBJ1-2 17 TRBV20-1 CSAPLPQGQMSLGGYTF
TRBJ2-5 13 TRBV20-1 CSARTGIMETQYF
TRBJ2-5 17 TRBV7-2 CASSLLAVADHQETQYF
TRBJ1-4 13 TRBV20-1 CSAEAATNEKLFF
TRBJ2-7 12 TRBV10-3 CAISHQNYEQYF
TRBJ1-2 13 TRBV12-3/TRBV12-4 CASSGGTDHGYTF